This passage covers 19 T cell receptor beta chains from one sample sequenced in a study of T cells after yellow fever vaccination (dated by TCRdb to between 2019 and 2020). The receptor library was made with 5' RACE. The instrument was an Illumina HiSeq 2500. TCRdb took the public reads, trimmed them with fastp at Q25, ran MiXCR for clone calling and kept in-frame beta chains. Each CDR3 protein gets just one entry, which takes the most common genes and DNA from the rows behind it. Counted in this sample were about 360,000 distinct CDR3 sequences; roughly 6.1% of them appeared once. Clones ranked in the top ten supply over 12% of the sample. This specimen's treatment or condition label, interpreted: live attenuated yellow fever vaccine strain. The sequences come from PBMCs, collected 5 days after the yellow fever booster vaccination. The receptor set was obtained from a man aged 30 to 45 who received the YFV17D yellow fever vaccine.

This clonotype was seen more than once but under ten times. CDR3 protein: CASSGGTSGDTQYF. CDR3 DNA sequence: TGTGCCAGCAGTGGCGGGACTAGCGGAGATACGCAGTATTTT. This chain connects TRBV6-1 to TRBJ2-3; TRBD2 aligns across 11 bases. The CDR3 has 14 amino acids. V lost 4 bases and J lost 5; bases outside the gene matches: 2. Germline V gene data show CDR1 as MNHNS and CDR2 as SASEGT.

This rearrangement joins TRBV12-3 or TRBV12-4 to TRBJ2-2; D unclear. V lost 7 bases, J lost 3 bases, and 9 bases lay in between. The CDR3 is 13 residues long. The CDR3 is CASTTWDTGELFF. The DNA for the CDR3 is TGTGCCAGCACAACTTGGGACACCGGGGAGCTGTTTTTT.

The chain joins TRBV20-1 to TRBJ2-1, with 9 bases lining up with TRBD2. CDR3 length: 14 residues. V lost 3 bases, J lost 5 bases, and 5 bases stayed unmatched. Germline V gene lookup returns CDR1 DFQATT and CDR2 SNEGSKA (reference sequence). CDR3 in DNA: TGCAGTGCTAGTAGCGGGAGCCTCCACAATGAGCAGTTCTTC. Encoded protein: CSASSGSLHNEQFF.

This clonotype has only a few counts. V is TRBV7-2 and J is TRBJ2-1, with 10 positions matching TRBD1. Unmatched junction bases numbered 5, after V lost 5 bases and J lost 4 bases. From germline, CDR1 is SGHTA and CDR2 FQGNSA. The CDR3 spans 15 residues. The CDR3 DNA follows: TGTGCCAGCAGCCCCGGGACAGGGGAATACAATGAGCAGTTCTTC. Translation gives CASSPGTGEYNEQFF.

This clonotype showed up just a few times. V and J are TRBV11-2 and TRBJ2-2, with a weak D call TRBD2 (5 bases). The CDR3 has 14 residues. The V and J ends lost 4 bases and 5 bases respectively, with 11 bases between them. The germline CDR1 and CDR2 sequences are SGHAT and FQNNGV. CDR3 DNA: TGTGCCAGCAGCTCCCGGACTCGAACCGGGGAGCTGTTTTTT. It codes for CASSSRTRTGELFF.

This clonotype was recorded many times. CDR3 sequence: CASRSGQKQFF. Here the CDR3 DNA reads TGTGCCAGCAGGTCGGGACAGAAGCAGTTCTTC. This chain uses TRBV7-9 with TRBJ2-1; 7 bases are shared with TRBD1. V gave up 6 bases and J gave up 11 bases; unmatched junction bases: 4. The V gene's germline CDR1 is SEHNR and CDR2 FQNEAQ (reference sequence). This CDR3 region has 11 residues. Full variable domain (missing parts from reference TRBV7-9 and TRBJ2-1): DTGVSQNPRHKITKRGQNVTFRCDPISEHNRLYWYRQTLGQGPEFLTYFQNEAQLEKSRLLSDRFSAERPKGSFSTLEIQRTEQGDSAMYLCASRSGQKQFFGPGTRLTVL.

This clonotype showed up just a few times. The chain is built from TRBV7-2 and TRBJ2-4, with 8 bases aligning to TRBD1. V was clipped by 5 bases and J by 5 bases; unmatched bases: 11. This CDR3 comprises 16 residues. Germline CDR1 reads SGHTA; CDR2 reads FQGNSA. CDR3 residues: CASSRTDRVIENIQYF. The CDR3, as DNA: TGTGCCAGCAGCCGAACGGACAGGGTCATCGAAAACATTCAGTACTTC.

This clonotype was observed many times. The gene calls are TRBV6-2 or TRBV6-3 and TRBJ2-7; 11 bases line up with TRBD2. The CDR3 spans 14 residues. The V and J ends lost 6 bases and 9 bases, in that order; junction bases with no gene match: 10. CDR1 MNHEY and CDR2 SVGEGT come from the germline V gene. CDR3 in amino acids: CASRLAGGQGRQYF. The CDR3 DNA follows: TGTGCCAGCAGGCTAGCGGGAGGCCAGGGACGGCAGTACTTC.

V usage is TRBV12-3 or TRBV12-4 and J usage is TRBJ2-7; D may correspond to TRBD1 or TRBD2 (5 bases each). The CDR3 totals 17 residues. The DNA of the CDR3 is TGTACCTTCAGTTCCGGATCGTGGGGGACGTTGAACTACGAGCAGTACTTC. It codes for CTFSSGSWGTLNYEQYF.

This clonotype was seen repeatedly, ten times or more. The chain is built from TRBV18 and TRBJ2-3; D remains unclear. This CDR3 region has 13 residues. V was cut by 1 base and J by 10 bases, with 12 bases left in between. The germline gives CDR1 KGHSH, CDR2 LQKENI. This chain's CDR3 is CASSPQRPDPQYF. The DNA of the CDR3 is TGTGCCAGCTCACCACAGCGACCGGACCCGCAGTATTTT.

This clonotype has only a few counts. The V call is TRBV6-4, the J call TRBJ1-1; D gene ambiguous. The ends were cut back, 5 bases at V and 0 bases at J, with 7 bases in the middle. CDR1 is MRHNA and CDR2 is SNTAGT in the germline V gene. CDR3 length equals 13 residues. CDR3 residues: CASSRRVNTEAFF. CDR3 DNA: TGTGCCAGCAGTAGGCGGGTGAACACTGAAGCTTTCTTT.

V and J are TRBV6-5 and TRBJ2-7, with D tentatively TRBD1 or TRBD2 (5 bases each). The CDR3 contains 12 residues. From germline, CDR1 is MNHEY and CDR2 SVGAGI. V was cut by 7 bases and J by 7 bases, with 14 bases left in between. This chain's CDR3 is CASTGSGGEQYF. CDR3 in DNA: TGTGCCAGCACCGGATCTGGGGGAGAGCAGTACTTC.

In its sample, this clonotype was seen a few times. The chain recombines TRBV7-9 with TRBJ2-3; D is possibly TRBD2 (5 bases). Per germline, CDR1 SEHNR and CDR2 FQNEAQ (reference sequence). The length of the CDR3 is 15 residues. Trimming removed 5 bases at V and 4 bases at J, with 16 bases between. CDR3 coding DNA: TGTGCCAGCAGCGCAGCCGGGATAAGGGCAGATACGCAGTATTTT. This sequence encodes CASSAAGIRADTQYF. Combining the CDR3 with reference TRBV7-9 and TRBJ2-3 gives the whole variable domain DTGVSQNPRHKITKRGQNVTFRCDPISEHNRLYWYRQTLGQGPEFLTYFQNEAQLEKSRLLSDRFSAERPKGSFSTLEIQRTEQGDSAMYLCASSAAGIRADTQYFGPGTRLTVL.

This clonotype appeared many times. The chain has TRBV12-3 or TRBV12-4 and TRBJ2-5, with D uncertain. This CDR3 spans 12 amino acids. Trimming left V 4 bases short and J 2 bases short, with 5 bases between. CDR3 DNA sequence: TGTGCCAGCAGTTCTACGCAAGAGACCCAGTACTTC. Encoded protein: CASSSTQETQYF.

In its sample, this clonotype was seen many times. The chain combines TRBV29-1 with TRBJ2-5; D uncertain. The V end was cut by 2 bases, the J end by 5 bases, with 12 bases between. The CDR3 length is 13 residues. Germline V gene data show CDR1 as SQVTM and CDR2 as ANQGSEA. CDR3 DNA: TGCAGCGTTGAAATGGGTCTGGTGGAGACCCAGTACTTC. Protein product: CSVEMGLVETQYF.

This clonotype showed up many times. The chain recombines TRBV11-2 with TRBJ2-1; 12 bases are a match to TRBD2. The germline V gene has CDR1 SGHAT and CDR2 FQNNGV. V shed 5 bases and J 7 bases; nucleotides not matched to a gene: 15. The CDR3 consists of 18 residues. DNA for the CDR3: TGTGCCAGCAGCCCCTGGACTAGCGGGACCCGTAGTCCGAATGAGCAGTTCTTC. This codes for CASSPWTSGTRSPNEQFF. The entire variable domain, with the rest obtained from reference TRBV11-2 and TRBJ2-1, is as follows: EAGVAQSPRYKIIEKRQSVAFWCNPISGHATLYWYQQILGQGPKLLIQFQNNGVVDDSQLPKDRFSAERLKGVDSTLKIQPAKLEDSAVYLCASSPWTSGTRSPNEQFFGPGTRLTVL.

This clonotype showed up many times. This rearrangement joins TRBV6-5 to TRBJ2-7; D ambiguous. Germline V gene data show CDR1 as MNHEY and CDR2 as SVGAGI. The V end was cut by 0 bases, the J end by 4 bases, with 13 bases between. The CDR3 runs to 15 residues. The CDR3 nucleotides are TGTGCCAGCAGTTACTCAAGGGTTTGGGGATACGAGCAGTACTTC. This encodes CASSYSRVWGYEQYF.

About this clonotype: A much larger clone differs from this one at a single base, so this may be a read error. The V and J genes are TRBV5-1 and TRBJ2-5; no reliable D call. CDR3 length equals 13 residues. V lost 1 base and J 2 bases, leaving 6 bases between the germline ends. Germline V lookup: CDR1 SGHRS, CDR2 YFSETQ. The CDR3 sequence: CASSLMEQETQYF. The CDR3 nucleotides are TGCGCCAGCAGCTTGATGGAGCAAGAGACCCAGTACTTC.

The table lists this clonotype with a few counts. The genes are TRBV2 and TRBJ2-1; D gene ambiguous. V was clipped by 6 bases and J by 0 bases, with 6 bases between them. The germline CDR1 and CDR2 sequences are SNHLY and FYNNEI. The length of the CDR3 is 13 residues. The CDR3 coding sequence is TGTGCCAGCAGGGCTATCTCCTACAATGAGCAGTTCTTC. It specifies CASRAISYNEQFF.